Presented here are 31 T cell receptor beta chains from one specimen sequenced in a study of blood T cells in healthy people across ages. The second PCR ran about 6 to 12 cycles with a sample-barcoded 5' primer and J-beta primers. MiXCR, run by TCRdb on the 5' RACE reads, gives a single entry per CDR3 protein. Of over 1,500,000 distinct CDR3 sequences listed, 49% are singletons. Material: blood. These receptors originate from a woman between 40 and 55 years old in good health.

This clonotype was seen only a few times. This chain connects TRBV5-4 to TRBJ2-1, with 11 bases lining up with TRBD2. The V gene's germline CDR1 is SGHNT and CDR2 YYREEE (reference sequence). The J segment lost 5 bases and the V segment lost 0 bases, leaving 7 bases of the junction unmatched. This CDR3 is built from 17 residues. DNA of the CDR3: TGTGCCAGCAGCTTGGTAAAACTAGCGGGGGAGCACAATGAGCAGTTCTTC. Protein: CASSLVKLAGEHNEQFF.

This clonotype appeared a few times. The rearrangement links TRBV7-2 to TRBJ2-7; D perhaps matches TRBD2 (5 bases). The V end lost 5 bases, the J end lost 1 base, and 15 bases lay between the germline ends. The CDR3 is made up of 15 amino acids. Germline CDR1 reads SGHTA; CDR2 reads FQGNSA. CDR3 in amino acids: CASSVQPGTSYEQYF. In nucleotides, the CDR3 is TGTGCCAGCAGCGTGCAGCCGGGAACATCCTACGAGCAGTACTTC.

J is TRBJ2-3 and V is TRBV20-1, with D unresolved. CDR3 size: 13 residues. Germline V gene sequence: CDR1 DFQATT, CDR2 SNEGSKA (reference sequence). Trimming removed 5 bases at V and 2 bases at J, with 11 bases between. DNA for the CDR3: TGCAGTGCTCCCCCTCCCAACACAGATACGCAGTATTTT. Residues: CSAPPPNTDTQYF.

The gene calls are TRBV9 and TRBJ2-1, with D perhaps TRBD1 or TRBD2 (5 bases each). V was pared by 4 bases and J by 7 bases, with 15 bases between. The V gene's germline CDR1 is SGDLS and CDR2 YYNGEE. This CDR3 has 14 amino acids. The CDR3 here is CASSLSGTVNEQFF. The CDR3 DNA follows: TGTGCCAGCAGCCTATCCGGGACGGTAAATGAGCAGTTCTTC.

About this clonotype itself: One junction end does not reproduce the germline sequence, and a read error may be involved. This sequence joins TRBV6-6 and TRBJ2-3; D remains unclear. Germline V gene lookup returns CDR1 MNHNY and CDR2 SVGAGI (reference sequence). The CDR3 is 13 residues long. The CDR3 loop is CASSDSVGDTQYF. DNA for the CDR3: TGTGCCAGCAGTGACTCGGTTGGAGATACGCAGTATTTT.

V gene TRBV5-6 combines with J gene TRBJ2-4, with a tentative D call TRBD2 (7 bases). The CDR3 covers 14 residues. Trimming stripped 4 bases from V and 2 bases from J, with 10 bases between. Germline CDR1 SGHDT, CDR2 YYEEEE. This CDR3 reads CASSRGGTKNIQYF. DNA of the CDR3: TGTGCCAGCAGCAGGGGGGGGACCAAAAACATTCAGTACTTC.

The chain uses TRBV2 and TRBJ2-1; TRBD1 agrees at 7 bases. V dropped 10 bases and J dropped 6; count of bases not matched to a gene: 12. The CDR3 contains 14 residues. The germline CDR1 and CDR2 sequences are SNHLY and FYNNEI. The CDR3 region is CAKQVKTGFNEQFF. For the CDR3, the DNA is TGTGCCAAACAAGTCAAGACAGGGTTCAATGAGCAGTTCTTC. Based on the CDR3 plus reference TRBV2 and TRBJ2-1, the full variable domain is EPEVTQTPSHQVTQMGQEVILRCVPISNHLYFYWYRQILGQKVEFLVSFYNNEISEKSEIFDDQFSVERPDGSNFTLKIRSTKLEDSAMYFCAKQVKTGFNEQFFGPGTRLTVL.

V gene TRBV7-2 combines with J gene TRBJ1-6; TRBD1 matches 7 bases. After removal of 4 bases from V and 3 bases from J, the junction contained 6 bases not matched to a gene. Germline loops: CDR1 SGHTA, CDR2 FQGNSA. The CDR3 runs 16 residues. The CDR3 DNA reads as TGTGCCAGCAGCTCCGACAGGGACTTCTATAATTCACCCCTCCACTTT. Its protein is CASSSDRDFYNSPLHF. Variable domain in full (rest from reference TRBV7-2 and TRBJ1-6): GAGVSQSPSNKVTEKGKDVELRCDPISGHTALYWYRQSLGQGLEFLIYFQGNSAPDKSGLPSDRFSAERTGGSVSTLTIQRTQQEDSAVYLCASSSDRDFYNSPLHFGNGTRLTVT.

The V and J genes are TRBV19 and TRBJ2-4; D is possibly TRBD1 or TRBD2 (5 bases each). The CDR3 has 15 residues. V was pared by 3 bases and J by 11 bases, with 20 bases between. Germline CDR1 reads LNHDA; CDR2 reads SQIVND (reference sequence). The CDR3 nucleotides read TGTGCCAGTAGTATTGAGGGACCGACCATGACTGTTCAGTACTTC. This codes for CASSIEGPTMTVQYF.

The CDR3 DNA reads TGCAGTGCTAGCGCCCAATCCTACGAGCAGTACTTC. It codes for CSASAQSYEQYF. J is TRBJ2-7 and V is TRBV20-1; the D is unclear. This CDR3 contains 12 residues. Germline V CDR1 and CDR2: DFQATT, SNEGSKA (reference sequence). Trimming removed 3 bases at V and 1 base at J, with 7 bases between.

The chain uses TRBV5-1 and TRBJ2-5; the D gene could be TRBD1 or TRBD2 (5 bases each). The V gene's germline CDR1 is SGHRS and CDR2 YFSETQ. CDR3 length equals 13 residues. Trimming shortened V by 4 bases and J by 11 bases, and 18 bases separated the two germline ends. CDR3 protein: CASSVTDYNEQYF. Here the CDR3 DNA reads TGCGCCAGCAGCGTGACAGACTACAATGAGCAGTACTTC.

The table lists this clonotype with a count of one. CDR3 in amino acids: CASANQGAGNYGYTF. The CDR3 bases are TGCGCCAGCGCAAACCAGGGCGCAGGGAACTATGGCTACACCTTC. This chain uses TRBV5-1 with TRBJ1-2, with D possibly being TRBD1 (5 bases). There are 15 residues in the CDR3. V was trimmed by 7 bases and J by 2 bases, leaving 18 bases between them. Germline V gives CDR1 SGHRS, CDR2 YFSETQ.

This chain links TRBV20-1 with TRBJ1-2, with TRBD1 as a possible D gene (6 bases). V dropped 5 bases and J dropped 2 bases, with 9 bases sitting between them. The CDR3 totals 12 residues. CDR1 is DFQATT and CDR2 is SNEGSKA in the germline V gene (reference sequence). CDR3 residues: CSAFTGNYGYTF. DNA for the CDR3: TGCAGTGCTTTTACAGGGAACTATGGCTACACCTTC.

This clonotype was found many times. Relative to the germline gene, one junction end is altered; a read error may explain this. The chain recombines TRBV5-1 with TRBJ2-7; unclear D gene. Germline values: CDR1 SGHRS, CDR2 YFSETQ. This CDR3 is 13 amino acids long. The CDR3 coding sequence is TGTGCCAGCAGTTCCGGGCCCTCCTACGAGCAGTACTTC. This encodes CASSSGPSYEQYF.

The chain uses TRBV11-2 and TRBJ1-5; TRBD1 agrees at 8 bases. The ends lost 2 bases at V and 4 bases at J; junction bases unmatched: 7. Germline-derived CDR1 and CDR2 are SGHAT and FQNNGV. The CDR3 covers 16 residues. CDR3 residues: CASSLLGQGQNQPQHF. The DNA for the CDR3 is TGTGCCAGCAGCTTATTAGGACAGGGTCAGAATCAGCCCCAGCATTTT.

The CDR3 DNA sequence: TGTGCCAGCAGCCGACGACTAGCGGGAGAACGGGATGAGCAGTTCTTC. Amino acid sequence: CASSRRLAGERDEQFF. V and J are TRBV3-1 and TRBJ2-1, with 12 bases aligning to TRBD2. Germline-derived CDR1 and CDR2 are LGHDT and YNNKEL (reference sequence). The CDR3 sequence is 16 residues long. V lost 4 bases, J lost 8 bases, and 9 bases stayed unmatched.

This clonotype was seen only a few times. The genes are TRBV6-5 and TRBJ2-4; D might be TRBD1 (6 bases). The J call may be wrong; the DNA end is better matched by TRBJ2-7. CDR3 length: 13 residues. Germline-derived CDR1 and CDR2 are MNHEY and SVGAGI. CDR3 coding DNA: TGTGCCAGCGGGAACAGGGCCCCCTACGAGCAGTACTTC. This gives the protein CASGNRAPYEQYF.

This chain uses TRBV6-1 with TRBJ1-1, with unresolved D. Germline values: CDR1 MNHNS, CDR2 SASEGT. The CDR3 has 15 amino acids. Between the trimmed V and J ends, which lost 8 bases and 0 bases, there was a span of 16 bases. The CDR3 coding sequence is TGTGCCAGCCCCCCCAGAACCCTAATGAACACTGAAGCTTTCTTT. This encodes CASPPRTLMNTEAFF.

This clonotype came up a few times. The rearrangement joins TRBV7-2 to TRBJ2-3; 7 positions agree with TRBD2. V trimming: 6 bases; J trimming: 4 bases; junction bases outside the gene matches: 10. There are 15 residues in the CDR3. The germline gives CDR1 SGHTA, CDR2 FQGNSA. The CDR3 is CASRKREGIPDTQYF. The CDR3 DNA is TGTGCCAGCAGGAAAAGGGAGGGAATCCCAGATACGCAGTATTTT.

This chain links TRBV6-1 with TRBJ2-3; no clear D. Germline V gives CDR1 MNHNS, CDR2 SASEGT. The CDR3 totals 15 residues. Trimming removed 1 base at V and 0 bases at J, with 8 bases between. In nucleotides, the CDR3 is TGTGCCAGCAGTGAAGGCCGAGTTAGCACAGATACGCAGTATTTT. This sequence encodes CASSEGRVSTDTQYF.

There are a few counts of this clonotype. The CDR3 sequence is CASSLRGDRVGYGYTF. The CDR3 DNA sequence: TGTGCCAGCAGCTTAAGGGGCGACAGGGTAGGGTATGGCTACACCTTC. The chain carries TRBV7-2 and TRBJ1-2; 7 bases agree with TRBD1. Germline V CDR1 and CDR2: SGHTA, FQGNSA. The CDR3 length is 16 residues. The junction had 11 bases not matched to a gene; V was cut back by 2 bases and J by 5 bases.

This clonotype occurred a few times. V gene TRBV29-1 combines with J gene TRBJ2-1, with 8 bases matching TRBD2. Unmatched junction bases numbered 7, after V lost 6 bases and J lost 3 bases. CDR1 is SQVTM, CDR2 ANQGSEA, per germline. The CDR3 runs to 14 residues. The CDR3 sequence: CSVAGGGGYNEQFF. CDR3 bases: TGCAGCGTCGCGGGGGGCGGGGGCTACAATGAGCAGTTCTTC.

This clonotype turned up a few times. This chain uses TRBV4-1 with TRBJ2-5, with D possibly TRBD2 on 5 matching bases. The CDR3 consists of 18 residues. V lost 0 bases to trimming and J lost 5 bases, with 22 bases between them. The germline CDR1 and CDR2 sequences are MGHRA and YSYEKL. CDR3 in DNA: TGCGCCAGCAGCCAAGACTCGGACTCCTCCACACATCGGGAGACCCAGTACTTC. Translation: CASSQDSDSSTHRETQYF.

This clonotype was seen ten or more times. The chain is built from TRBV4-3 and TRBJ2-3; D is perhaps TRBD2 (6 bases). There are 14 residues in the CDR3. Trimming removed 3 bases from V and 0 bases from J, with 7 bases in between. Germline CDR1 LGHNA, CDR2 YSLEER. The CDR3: CASSQRGSTDTQYF. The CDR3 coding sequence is TGCGCCAGCAGCCAGCGGGGAAGCACAGATACGCAGTATTTT.

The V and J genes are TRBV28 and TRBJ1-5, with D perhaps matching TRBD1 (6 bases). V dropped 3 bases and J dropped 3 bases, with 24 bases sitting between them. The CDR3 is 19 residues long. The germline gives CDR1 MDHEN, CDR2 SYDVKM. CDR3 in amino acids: CASSFSQMRIAGANQPQHF. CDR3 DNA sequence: TGTGCCAGCAGTTTTAGTCAAATGCGGATCGCAGGGGCCAATCAGCCCCAGCATTTT.

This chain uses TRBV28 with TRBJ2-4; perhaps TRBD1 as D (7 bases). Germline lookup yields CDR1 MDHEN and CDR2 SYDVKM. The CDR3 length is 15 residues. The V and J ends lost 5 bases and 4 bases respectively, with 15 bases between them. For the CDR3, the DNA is TGTGCCAGCAGTGCGGGACAGCTCTCAAAAAACATTCAGTACTTC. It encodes CASSAGQLSKNIQYF.

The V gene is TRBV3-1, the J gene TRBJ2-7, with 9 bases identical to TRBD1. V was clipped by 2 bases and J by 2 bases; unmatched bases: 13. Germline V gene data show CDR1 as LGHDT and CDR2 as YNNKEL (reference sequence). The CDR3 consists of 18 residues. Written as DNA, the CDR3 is TGTGCCAGCAGCCAACTTTCACCGGGACAGGGTAGGGCCTACGAGCAGTACTTC. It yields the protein CASSQLSPGQGRAYEQYF.

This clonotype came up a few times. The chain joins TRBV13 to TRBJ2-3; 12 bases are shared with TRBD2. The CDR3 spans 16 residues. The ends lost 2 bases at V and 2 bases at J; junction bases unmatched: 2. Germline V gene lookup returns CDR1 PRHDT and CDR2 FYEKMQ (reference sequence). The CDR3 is CASSLRTSGATDTQYF. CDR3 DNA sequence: TGTGCCAGCAGCTTAAGGACTAGCGGGGCCACAGATACGCAGTATTTT.

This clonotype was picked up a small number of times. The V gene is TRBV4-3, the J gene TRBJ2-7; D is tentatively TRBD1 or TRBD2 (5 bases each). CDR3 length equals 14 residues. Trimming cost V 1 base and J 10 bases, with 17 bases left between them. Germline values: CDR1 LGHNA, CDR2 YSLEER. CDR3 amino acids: CASSQAGQAGSQYF. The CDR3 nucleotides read TGCGCCAGCAGCCAAGCGGGGCAGGCTGGTTCCCAGTACTTC.

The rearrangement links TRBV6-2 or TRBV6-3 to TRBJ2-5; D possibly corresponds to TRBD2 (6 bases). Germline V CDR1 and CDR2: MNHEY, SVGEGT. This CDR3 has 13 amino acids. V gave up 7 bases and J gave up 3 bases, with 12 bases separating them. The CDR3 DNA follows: TGTGCCAGCAAGAGCGGGTGGGAAGAGACCCAGTACTTC. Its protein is CASKSGWEETQYF.

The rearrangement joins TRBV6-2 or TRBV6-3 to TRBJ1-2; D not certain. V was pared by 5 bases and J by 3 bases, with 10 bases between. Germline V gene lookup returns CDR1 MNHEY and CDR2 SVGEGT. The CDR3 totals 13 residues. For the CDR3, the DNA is TGTGCCAGCAGTGCTCAGGCGGACTATGGCTACACCTTC. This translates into CASSAQADYGYTF.